The 30 T cell receptor beta chains given below trace back to one sample, sequenced in a study of cytomegalovirus exposure and HLA in healthy donors. PCR involved 60 Vbeta and 13 Jbeta primers. Assay: immunoSEQ multiplex PCR; the TCRdb copy retains only in-frame clones and omits some. The sample includes some 130,000 clones, around 77% of them seen just once. Sequenced input: PBMCs. Receptor source: a man aged 50-60 years in good health and CMV-seronegative.

The CDR3 loop is CASSLGQGIGQPQHF. The CDR3 nucleotides are TGTGCCAGCAGCTTAGGACAGGGGATCGGTCAGCCCCAGCATTTT. The V and J genes are TRBV11-2 and TRBJ1-5; TRBD1 agrees at 8 bases. The CDR3 loop spans 15 amino acids. The V gene end was trimmed by 1 base and the J gene end by 6 bases; junction bases not matched to a gene: 5. CDR1 is SGHAT and CDR2 is FQNNGV in the germline V gene.

The chain joins TRBV5-6 to TRBJ1-5; 9 bases match TRBD1. V was pared by 4 bases and J by 3 bases, with 8 bases of the junction left unmatched. The CDR3 contains 16 residues. The germline gives CDR1 SGHDT, CDR2 YYEEEE. CDR3 nucleotides: TGTGCCAGCAGCCTTTGGACAGGGGCGAACAATCAGCCCCAGCATTTT. It is translated as CASSLWTGANNQPQHF.

This clone was found a few times. This rearrangement joins TRBV27 to TRBJ2-7; D might be TRBD1 (5 bases). The CDR3 has 15 amino acids. V was trimmed by 6 bases and J by 2 bases, leaving 17 bases between them. Germline loops: CDR1 MNHEY, CDR2 SMNVEV (reference sequence). In nucleotides, the CDR3 is TGTGCCAGCAGGGCTGGGGCCTTCCTACCCTACGAGCAGTACTTC. Encoded protein: CASRAGAFLPYEQYF.

The chain carries TRBV28 and TRBJ1-2; no clear D. Trimming pared 7 bases from V and 2 bases from J, leaving 14 bases between. CDR3 length equals 14 residues. Germline-derived CDR1 and CDR2 are MDHEN and SYDVKM. CDR3 nucleotides: TGTGCCAGCACCACGAACCCTAGGAACTATGGCTACACCTTC. This sequence encodes CASTTNPRNYGYTF.

The chain recombines TRBV6-4 with TRBJ2-7; D ambiguous. The CDR3 spans 14 residues. Germline CDR1 MRHNA, CDR2 SNTAGT. V was trimmed by 6 bases and J by 0 bases, leaving 12 bases between them. In DNA, the CDR3 is TGTGCCAGCAGCGCCCATCCCGGCTCCTACGAGCAGTACTTC. It codes for CASSAHPGSYEQYF.

The rearrangement uses TRBV2 and TRBJ1-1; D gene unclear. Germline V gene sequence: CDR1 SNHLY, CDR2 FYNNEI. V lost 3 bases to trimming and J lost 0 bases, with 5 bases between them. The CDR3 totals 13 residues. The DNA for the CDR3 is TGTGCCAGCAGTGAGAGTTTGAACACTGAAGCTTTCTTT. Amino acids: CASSESLNTEAFF.

This clone turned up a few times. The gene calls are TRBV2 and TRBJ2-3; 14 nucleotides match TRBD2. The V gene end was trimmed by 7 bases and the J gene end by 3 bases; junction bases not matched to a gene: 6. This CDR3 comprises 16 residues. The V gene's germline CDR1 is SNHLY and CDR2 FYNNEI. The CDR3, as DNA: TGTGCCAGCATCGGGACTAGCGGGAGTTCGACAGATACGCAGTATTTT. As protein: CASIGTSGSSTDTQYF.

This sequence joins TRBV7-6 and TRBJ2-5, with TRBD1 matching over 9 bases. Germline V gene lookup returns CDR1 SGHVS and CDR2 FNYEAQ. The junction had 2 bases not matched to a gene; V was cut back by 1 base and J by 5 bases. The CDR3 has 14 amino acids. The DNA of the CDR3 is TGTGCCAGCAGCTTAGAGGGGACAGGGGAGACCCAGTACTTC. It codes for CASSLEGTGETQYF.

The CDR3 is CASRREGAGNTIYF. In DNA form, the CDR3 reads TGTGCCAGCCGCCGGGAGGGGGCAGGAAACACCATATATTTT. This chain joins TRBV2 and TRBJ1-3; TRBD1 agrees at 7 bases. Trimming took 8 bases from V and 4 from J; bases not matched to a gene: 8. The CDR3 runs 14 residues. Germline CDR1 is SNHLY and CDR2 is FYNNEI. The variable domain in full, completed from reference TRBV2 and TRBJ1-3, reads EPEVTQTPSHQVTQMGQEVILRCVPISNHLYFYWYRQILGQKVEFLVSFYNNEISEKSEIFDDQFSVERPDGSNFTLKIRSTKLEDSAMYFCASRREGAGNTIYFGEGSWLTVV.

The chain recombines TRBV6-1 with TRBJ2-7, with a possible D match to TRBD1 (6 bases). With 6 bases removed from V and 3 bases from J, the gap between germline ends came to 15 bases. The CDR3 spans 14 residues. CDR1 and CDR2 from the germline V gene are MNHNS and SASEGT. The CDR3 DNA follows: TGTGCCAGCAGCATGCGCGACAGGAGCTACGAGCAGTACTTC. Translated: CASSMRDRSYEQYF.

The chain recombines TRBV5-4 with TRBJ1-4; 7 bases fit TRBD1. The CDR3 is 15 amino acids. Germline V gives CDR1 SGHNT, CDR2 YYREEE (reference sequence). V was pared by 4 bases and J by 0 bases, with 3 bases of the junction left unmatched. CDR3: CASSRTGATNEKLFF. DNA for the CDR3: TGTGCCAGCAGCCGGACAGGTGCAACTAATGAAAAACTGTTTTTT.

The count of this clone is one. The chain is built from TRBV18 and TRBJ1-2; 9 bases are a match to TRBD1. CDR3 size: 15 residues. The V and J ends lost 3 bases and 1 base, in that order; junction bases with no gene match: 3. Germline loops: CDR1 KGHSH, CDR2 LQKENI. The CDR3 here is CASSPTGGNNYGYTF. The CDR3 coding sequence is TGTGCCAGCTCACCTACAGGGGGCAATAACTATGGCTACACCTTC.

This chain uses TRBV10-3 with TRBJ2-5, with TRBD1 as a possible D gene (6 bases). V gave up 3 bases and J gave up 3 bases, with 14 bases separating them. CDR1 and CDR2 (germline): ENHRY, SYGVKD. This CDR3 spans 15 amino acids. The CDR3 is CAISESLTGEETQYF. The CDR3 DNA sequence: TGTGCCATCAGTGAAAGTCTGACAGGCGAAGAGACCCAGTACTTC.

V usage is TRBV30 and J usage is TRBJ2-3, with 9 bases that match TRBD1. This CDR3 has 14 residues. Trimming removed 3 bases from V and 9 bases from J; junction bases left unmatched: 10. CDR1 and CDR2 from the germline V gene are GTSNPN and SVGIG (reference sequence). CDR3 region: CAWRGQGGAATQYF. In DNA, the CDR3 is TGTGCCTGGAGGGGACAGGGCGGGGCCGCCACGCAGTATTTT. Using reference TRBV30 and TRBJ2-3 for the parts outside the CDR3, the full variable domain is SQTIHQWPATLVQPVGSPLSLECTVEGTSNPNLYWYRQAAGRGLQLLFYSVGIGQISSEVPQNLSASRPQDRQFILSSKKLLLSDSGFYLCAWRGQGGAATQYFGPGTRLTVL.

This clone was observed a few times. V usage is TRBV6-6 and J usage is TRBJ2-7; D remains ambiguous. CDR3 length equals 16 residues. Trimming took 0 bases from V and 2 from J, leaving 14 bases between them. The germline gives CDR1 MNHNY, CDR2 SVGAGI (reference sequence). The CDR3, as DNA: TGTGCCAGCAGTTACTCGATTGGCGGCAGCCCCTACGAGCAGTACTTC. Amino acids: CASSYSIGGSPYEQYF.

This chain joins TRBV14 and TRBJ1-2; D unresolved. Germline CDR1 and CDR2: SGHDN and FVKESK. With 4 bases removed from V and 2 bases from J, the gap between germline ends came to 8 bases. The length of the CDR3 is 13 residues. The CDR3 protein is CASSPGENYGYTF. DNA of the CDR3: TGTGCCAGCAGCCCCGGAGAGAACTATGGCTACACCTTC.

The genes are TRBV27 and TRBJ2-2; TRBD1 matches at 10 bases. J was trimmed by 7 bases and V by 9 bases; bases with no gene match: 8. The CDR3 sequence is 14 residues long. CDR1 and CDR2 (germline): MNHEY, SMNVEV (reference sequence). As DNA, the CDR3 is TGTGCCAGTGCGAAGGGACAGGGGTTCGGGGAGCTGTTTTTT. This sequence encodes CASAKGQGFGELFF.

J is TRBJ2-1 and V is TRBV27; 8 positions match TRBD2. The CDR3 is 17 residues long. With 7 bases clipped from V and 0 bases from J, the junction kept 11 bases outside the gene matches. The germline V gene encodes CDR1 MNHEY and CDR2 SMNVEV (reference sequence). This CDR3 reads CASTKFSSGISYNEQFF. The CDR3 nucleotides read TGTGCCAGCACCAAGTTTAGTAGCGGGATCTCCTACAATGAGCAGTTCTTC.

This chain links TRBV29-1 with TRBJ2-1, with D unclear. The ends were cut back, 3 bases at V and 2 bases at J, with 11 bases in the middle. This CDR3 has 14 amino acids. Germline V gene lookup returns CDR1 SQVTM and CDR2 ANQGSEA. The CDR3 nucleotides read TGCAGCGTTGAGAGGCCCAACGCCTACAATGAGCAGTTCTTC. Amino acid sequence: CSVERPNAYNEQFF.

The V and J genes are TRBV5-4 and TRBJ2-3, with 9 bases identical to TRBD2. Germline V gives CDR1 SGHNT, CDR2 YYREEE (reference sequence). The CDR3 is 16 amino acids. The V segment lost 3 bases and the J segment 2 bases; nucleotides outside the gene matches: 7. CDR3 in DNA: TGTGCCAGCAGCTCGCCGCGGGGGGGGACCACAGATACGCAGTATTTT. Protein: CASSSPRGGTTDTQYF.

A remark on this clone: At the DNA level, this CDR3 is encoded by other sequences in the same sample as well. V gene TRBV15 combines with J gene TRBJ2-7; 7 bases are a match to TRBD1. This CDR3 is 14 amino acids long. Germline CDR1 and CDR2: LNHNV and YYDKDF (reference sequence). V gave up 1 base and J gave up 4 bases; unmatched junction bases: 4. CDR3 region: CATSRAGQAYEQYF. The CDR3 DNA follows: TGTGCCACCAGCAGAGCTGGACAGGCGTACGAGCAGTACTTC.

CDR3 in DNA: TGCGCCAGCAGCTTGGCGGGAGTCCCACTAAACACTGAAGCTTTCTTT. Translation: CASSLAGVPLNTEAFF. The V gene is TRBV5-1, the J gene TRBJ1-1; unclear D gene. The CDR3 loop spans 16 amino acids. CDR1 is SGHRS and CDR2 is YFSETQ in the germline V gene. V dropped 0 bases and J dropped 2 bases, with 14 bases sitting between them.

This chain connects TRBV5-4 to TRBJ2-3; 7 nucleotides line up with TRBD2. Germline loops: CDR1 SGHNT, CDR2 YYREEE (reference sequence). There are 15 residues in the CDR3. The ends lost 2 bases at V and 2 bases at J; junction bases unmatched: 5. The CDR3 protein is CASSFGGGVTDTQYF. The CDR3 DNA reads as TGTGCCAGCAGCTTCGGGGGAGGGGTCACAGATACGCAGTATTTT.

The chain links TRBV10-1 to TRBJ2-7; the match to TRBD2 covers 12 bases. The junction had 9 bases not matched to a gene; V was cut back by 6 bases and J by 0 bases. The germline V gene has CDR1 WNHNN and CDR2 SYGVQD (reference sequence). The CDR3 covers 17 residues. This CDR3 reads CASSTGTSGYSSYEQYF. DNA for the CDR3: TGCGCCAGCAGCACCGGGACTAGCGGGTATAGCTCCTACGAGCAGTACTTC.

Worth noting for this clone: A read error may account for a junction end that differs from germline. The V gene is TRBV13, the J gene TRBJ1-1; 7 nucleotides agree with TRBD1. Germline CDR1 is PRHDT and CDR2 is FYEKMQ (reference sequence). The CDR3 totals 15 residues. Here the CDR3 reads CAGSTTGQMNTEAFF. The CDR3 DNA is TGTGCCGGCAGCACCACGGGACAGATGAACACTGAAGCTTTCTTT. The variable domain in full, completed from reference TRBV13 and TRBJ1-1, reads AAGVIQSPRHLIKEKRETATLKCYPIPRHDTVYWYQQGPGQDPQFLISFYEKMQSDKGSIPDRFSAQQFSDYHSELNMSSLELGDSALYFCAGSTTGQMNTEAFFGQGTRLTVV.

The chain joins TRBV28 to TRBJ2-5; D is uncertain. This CDR3 is built from 12 residues. V was clipped by 6 bases and J by 5 bases, with 10 bases between them. Germline V CDR1 and CDR2: MDHEN, SYDVKM. CDR3 region: CASSLSRETQYF. For the CDR3, the DNA is TGTGCCAGCAGCCTTTCTCGGGAGACCCAGTACTTC.

This clone showed up just a few times. This chain joins TRBV5-6 and TRBJ2-5; possible D gene TRBD1, 5 bases. The V end lost 1 base, the J end lost 2 bases, and 9 bases lay between the germline ends. CDR1 is SGHDT, CDR2 YYEEEE, per germline. The CDR3 contains 14 residues. DNA for the CDR3: TGTGCCAGCAGCTTGCGGACACCTCAAGAGACCCAGTACTTC. Protein sequence: CASSLRTPQETQYF.

The rearrangement links TRBV6-5 to TRBJ1-2; TRBD1 matches 11 bases. The CDR3 sequence is 15 residues long. Unmatched junction bases numbered 5, after V lost 4 bases and J lost 4 bases. Germline CDR1 and CDR2: MNHEY and SVGAGI. As DNA, the CDR3 is TGTGCCAGCAGTTTAGGACAGGGGGCCAGCTATGGCTACACCTTC. Translating gives CASSLGQGASYGYTF.

This chain connects TRBV5-6 to TRBJ1-5, with D unclear. Germline-derived CDR1 and CDR2 are SGHDT and YYEEEE. The CDR3 spans 14 residues. V was cut by 2 bases and J by 7 bases, with 13 bases left in between. In nucleotides, the CDR3 is TGTGCCAGCAGCTTTGGCAGAATTTTACAGCCCCAGCATTTT. Translation: CASSFGRILQPQHF. Full variable domain (outside the CDR3, taken from reference TRBV5-6 and TRBJ1-5): DAGVTQSPTHLIKTRGQQVTLRCSPKSGHDTVSWYQQALGQGPQFIFQYYEEEERQRGNFPDRFSGHQFPNYSSELNVNALLLGDSALYLCASSFGRILQPQHFGDGTRLSIL.

This clone was detected only once. V and J are TRBV18 and TRBJ2-3; no reliable D call. This CDR3 is built from 12 residues. Germline values: CDR1 KGHSH, CDR2 LQKENI. V was clipped by 6 bases and J by 5 bases, with 9 bases between them. The CDR3 reads CASSTSQDTQYF. In DNA, the CDR3 is TGTGCCAGCTCCACCTCACAAGATACGCAGTATTTT. The full variable domain, rest sourced from reference TRBV18 and TRBJ2-3, is NAGVMQNPRHLVRRRGQEARLRCSPMKGHSHVYWYRQLPEEGLKFMVYLQKENIIDESGMPKERFSAEFPKEGPSILRIQQVVRGDSAAYFCASSTSQDTQYFGPGTRLTVL.